This TCR beta chain was sequenced during a study of shared clonotypes between healthy human individuals. Here immunoSEQ multiplex PCR was the method, and the copy in TCRdb shows in-frame clones only, minus some. The sample contains more than 1.2 million clones, around 98.5% of which appear only once. Study-wide points: In having few donors, the study represented limited genetic and exposure-history diversity.

Note on this clone: Its antigen is undetermined.

The CDR3 is made up of 19 amino acids. The V end lost 2 bases, the J end lost 0 bases, and 19 bases lay between the germline ends. The germline CDR1 and CDR2 sequences are KGHSH and LQKENI. The sample taken for sequencing was naive CD4+ T cells sorted from blood. The subset is: CD45RA+ positively selected. J is TRBJ2-2 and V is TRBV18; either TRBD1 or TRBD2 may supply D (5 bases each). The receptor was derived from a young man in good health. The CDR3 DNA reads as TGTGCCAGCTCACCAAGCCCAAGGGGTGCCGGGACGAACACCGGGGAGCTGTTTTTT. Amino acid sequence: CASSPSPRGAGTNTGELFF.